The present entry profiles one TCR beta chain with its context. This clone was picked up a small number of times. Which antigen it targets is not known. No much larger clone exists at a distance of one base, and base qualities are not known. Each collaborating institution followed its own protocols to collect whole blood in K2EDTA tubes. Collaborator samples were shipped for TCRbeta analysis as frozen whole blood, isolated PBMCs, or DNA extracted from either sample type. This entry comes from a study of blood T cell repertoires in COVID-19 (dated by TCRdb to the early 2020s). Notes on the research overall: The collaborator samples originated in the United States, Italy and Spain and spanned the acute and convalescent phases of COVID-19. The repertoires were made available in a free public database intended to serve as a resource for research on the immune response to SARS-CoV-2. Subjects who had been exposed to COVID-19, were actively infected with it, or had recovered from it provided the deeply sampled blood TCRbeta repertoires that made up the dataset. A de-identified subject ID, COVID-19 status, age in years and sex were almost always included in the sample metadata. The samples were drawn from the first 160 participants of the ongoing ImmuneRACE study and from some 1,300 subjects provided by 6 global collaborators. The prospective study material was composed of cDNA or gDNA derived from T cells, B-cell-depleted T cells, or PBMCs. Where available, HLA class I and class II types were obtained from metadata supplied by the sample provider rather than from assay-based typing.

The CDR3 runs 16 residues from the cysteine to the phenylalanine. CDR3 DNA is the only sequence kept; it has 48 bases, read in frame from the first base. Based on the germline V gene (reference sequence), the CDR1 and CDR2 sequences are LGHDT and YNNKEL. V sheds 1 base and J sheds 1 base, leaving 11 bases between their ends. The investigation overall reported the following: The quantity of clinical and demographic metadata differed by source and by participant and was supplied without curation.

TCRbeta CDR3 regions were amplified from genomic DNA using the immunoSEQ Assay, a bias-controlled multiplex PCR. In the paper's pipeline: The number of nucleated cells in each sample was estimated from the amplification of reference gene primers within the assay. To quantify the absolute abundance of each unique TCRbeta CDR3 rearrangement, sequence reads were collapsed and filtered. Productive Simpson clonality was computed per sample as the square root of Simpson's diversity index over productive rearrangements. TCRdb took this table from immuneACCESS and kept in-frame rearrangements with V and J called. Such tables lack part of the clones; where checked against another copy, unresolved V genes explain under half of the gap, and the rest is unexplained. That table furnishes V, J and clone size, whereas the DNA furnished D and trimming. Recorded for this sample are approximately 230,000 clones; about 90% of them occurred a single time. The ten most abundant clones make up over 1.1% of the sample.

The sequence links TRBV3-1 (or the pseudogene TRBV3-2) to TRBJ1-5; D gene: possibly TRBD1, on 6 matching bases. Sequenced: peripheral blood. The clonotype was recovered from a man older than 75 with acute or convalescent COVID-19. The CDR3: CASSQGFRGSNQPQHF. The DNA sequence follows: TGTGCCAGCAGCCAAGGGTTTAGGGGGAGCAATCAGCCCCAGCATTTT.